Listed below are T cell receptor beta chains from one sample, sequenced in a study of blood T cell repertoires in COVID-19. Sequencing was performed with immunoSEQ multiplex PCR; in TCRdb, only in-frame clones are kept and a portion is missing. The sample lists some 220,000 clones; 80% were seen once. Sequencing used peripheral blood. Receptors were obtained from a woman in her 70s with acute or convalescent COVID-19. The CDR3 runs from the conserved cysteine through the conserved F or W. Fields, in order: V gene, J gene, D gene, clone size, CDR3 DNA, CDR3 protein. D genes are given only for firm matches. Some rows have no size entry. The others give once, few or many, or a class for an expanded clone.

v_gene: TRBV6-5
j_gene: TRBJ1-3
d_gene: TRBD1
abundance: NA
CDR3nt: TGTGCCAGCAAACCGACAGGGACGAGACACACCATATATTTT
CDR3aa: CASKPTGTRHTIYF

v_gene: TRBV29-1
j_gene: TRBJ1-1
d_gene: TRBD1
abundance: NA
CDR3nt: TGCAGCGCAGTGGGGGACAGGGTCATGAACACTGAAGCTTTCTTT
CDR3aa: CSAVGDRVMNTEAFF

v_gene: TRBV7-2
j_gene: TRBJ1-3
d_gene: NA
abundance: NA
CDR3nt: TGTGCCAGCAGCTTAGCATCCAGGGTTTCCGGAAACACCATATATTTT
CDR3aa: CASSLASRVSGNTIYF

v_gene: TRBV4-1
j_gene: TRBJ2-3
d_gene: TRBD2
abundance: NA
CDR3nt: TGCGCCAGCAGGCTGAGCGGGGGTAGGCTCACAGATACGCAGTATTTT
CDR3aa: CASRLSGGRLTDTQYF

v_gene: TRBV3-1/TRBV3-2
j_gene: TRBJ2-3
d_gene: NA
abundance: NA
CDR3nt: TGTGCCAGCAGCCTTCAAACAGATACGCAGTATTTT
CDR3aa: CASSLQTDTQYF

v_gene: TRBV5-3
j_gene: TRBJ2-3
d_gene: TRBD2
abundance: NA
CDR3nt: TGTGCCAGAAGCTGGGACCATCTTAGTAGCGGGGGGGCCTGGACAGATACGCAGTATTTT
CDR3aa: CARSWDHLSSGGAWTDTQYF

v_gene: TRBV11-2
j_gene: TRBJ1-2
d_gene: NA
abundance: NA
CDR3nt: TGTGCCAGCAGCTTAGGGCAGTTCTATGGCTACACCTTC
CDR3aa: CASSLGQFYGYTF

v_gene: TRBV5-8
j_gene: TRBJ2-5
d_gene: NA
abundance: once
CDR3nt: TGTGCCAGCAGCTTGGGACAGGCCAAAGTAGCGACCCAGTACTTC
CDR3aa: CASSLGQAKVATQYF

v_gene: TRBV19
j_gene: TRBJ2-7
d_gene: NA
abundance: NA
CDR3nt: TGTGCCAGTAGTATTTGGAAGGATGGGACTTACGAGCAGTACTTC
CDR3aa: CASSIWKDGTYEQYF

v_gene: TRBV7-7
j_gene: TRBJ2-2
d_gene: NA
abundance: NA
CDR3nt: TGTGCCAGCAGCCCGACTGCTACGAACACCGGGGAGCTGTTTTTT
CDR3aa: CASSPTATNTGELFF

v_gene: TRBV29-1
j_gene: TRBJ1-2
d_gene: NA
abundance: NA
CDR3nt: TGCAGCGTTGAAGTAAGGGGGAAAGGAGGCTATGGCTACACCTTC
CDR3aa: CSVEVRGKGGYGYTF

v_gene: TRBV7-2
j_gene: TRBJ2-2
d_gene: TRBD2
abundance: NA
CDR3nt: TGTGCCAGCAGCTCGCGGGGGGTGGGCACCGGGGAGCTGTTTTTT
CDR3aa: CASSSRGVGTGELFF

v_gene: TRBV6-1
j_gene: TRBJ2-5
d_gene: TRBD2
abundance: NA
CDR3nt: TGTGCCAGCAGTGAAGGCGGGGGGCCTCATGAGACCCAGTACTTC
CDR3aa: CASSEGGGPHETQYF

v_gene: TRBV7-9
j_gene: TRBJ2-6
d_gene: NA
abundance: NA
CDR3nt: TGTGCCAGCATCCCGACGGGCTCTGGGGCCAACGTCCTGACTTTC
CDR3aa: CASIPTGSGANVLTF

v_gene: TRBV18
j_gene: TRBJ2-1
d_gene: TRBD1
abundance: NA
CDR3nt: TGTGCCAGCTCACTATCGGACAGGGGGCGTAGATACAATGAGCAGTTCTTC
CDR3aa: CASSLSDRGRRYNEQFF

v_gene: TRBV6-5
j_gene: TRBJ2-1
d_gene: NA
abundance: NA
CDR3nt: TGTGCCAGCAGTTACTCCGGGGGGCCTGGTGATGAGCAGTTCTTC
CDR3aa: CASSYSGGPGDEQFF

v_gene: TRBV5-8
j_gene: TRBJ1-6
d_gene: NA
abundance: NA
CDR3nt: TGTGCCAGCAGCCGATTTCTTGGTGGGAGTAATTCACCCCTCCACTTT
CDR3aa: CASSRFLGGSNSPLHF

v_gene: TRBV19
j_gene: TRBJ2-1
d_gene: NA
abundance: many
CDR3nt: TGTGCCACGGCAGGCCCATCCTACAATGAGCAGTTCTTC
CDR3aa: CATAGPSYNEQFF

v_gene: TRBV12-3/TRBV12-4
j_gene: TRBJ2-5
d_gene: NA
abundance: NA
CDR3nt: TGTGCCAGCAGTTTAATCCCTGAGGAGACCCAGTACTTC
CDR3aa: CASSLIPEETQYF

v_gene: TRBV2
j_gene: TRBJ2-3
d_gene: NA
abundance: NA
CDR3nt: TGTGCCAGCAGTGATCCGGGGTTCTCCACAGATACGCAGTATTTT
CDR3aa: CASSDPGFSTDTQYF

v_gene: TRBV2
j_gene: TRBJ2-3
d_gene: TRBD1
abundance: NA
CDR3nt: TGTGCCAGCAGTGGGGGACAGGGCAGGGGCACAGATACGCAGTATTTT
CDR3aa: CASSGGQGRGTDTQYF

v_gene: TRBV15
j_gene: TRBJ1-1
d_gene: NA
abundance: NA
CDR3nt: TGTGCCACCAGCCATGGCAGGAACACTGAAGCTTTCTTT
CDR3aa: CATSHGRNTEAFF

v_gene: TRBV5-6
j_gene: TRBJ1-1
d_gene: NA
abundance: once
CDR3nt: TGTGCCAGCAGGGGAGGGGGTAAGCCGAACACTGAAGCTTTCTTT
CDR3aa: CASRGGGKPNTEAFF

v_gene: TRBV2
j_gene: TRBJ1-2
d_gene: TRBD1
abundance: NA
CDR3nt: TGTGCCAGCAGTAGGGGGCCTCGCTATGGCTACACCTTC
CDR3aa: CASSRGPRYGYTF

v_gene: TRBV11-2
j_gene: TRBJ2-7
d_gene: NA
abundance: NA
CDR3nt: TGTGCCAGCAGCTTAGAAATCCGGCTAGACGTACAGCAGTACTTC
CDR3aa: CASSLEIRLDVQQYF

v_gene: TRBV19
j_gene: TRBJ2-2
d_gene: NA
abundance: NA
CDR3nt: TGTGCCAGTAGTATAGGTGGCCTAGCTCCCGGGGAGCTGTTTTTT
CDR3aa: CASSIGGLAPGELFF

v_gene: TRBV18
j_gene: TRBJ1-3
d_gene: NA
abundance: NA
CDR3nt: TGTGCCAGCTCCCCTGTGCCAGGGACTGGAAACACCATATATTTT
CDR3aa: CASSPVPGTGNTIYF

v_gene: TRBV3-1/TRBV3-2
j_gene: TRBJ1-6
d_gene: NA
abundance: NA
CDR3nt: TGTGCCAGCAACACGGGGGGGTATAATTCACCCCTCCACTTT
CDR3aa: CASNTGGYNSPLHF

v_gene: TRBV5-8
j_gene: TRBJ1-5
d_gene: TRBD1
abundance: NA
CDR3nt: TGTGCCAGCAGCTTTATGCGGACAGGGTTAGGCAATCAGCCCCAGCATTTT
CDR3aa: CASSFMRTGLGNQPQHF

v_gene: TRBV28
j_gene: TRBJ1-5
d_gene: NA
abundance: NA
CDR3nt: TGTGCCAGCGGGACAAGCAATCAGCCCCAGCATTTT
CDR3aa: CASGTSNQPQHF

v_gene: TRBV30
j_gene: TRBJ2-3
d_gene: NA
abundance: once
CDR3nt: TGTGCCTGGAGTTACAGACCGTACTCAGATACGCAGTATTTT
CDR3aa: CAWSYRPYSDTQYF

v_gene: TRBV12-3/TRBV12-4
j_gene: TRBJ1-1
d_gene: NA
abundance: once
CDR3nt: TGTGCCAGCAGCAGAGACACGAACACTGAAGCTTTCTTT
CDR3aa: CASSRDTNTEAFF

v_gene: TRBV7-8
j_gene: TRBJ2-3
d_gene: NA
abundance: NA
CDR3nt: TGTGCCAGCAGCTTAGAGGGGTTCGAAGATACGCAGTATTTT
CDR3aa: CASSLEGFEDTQYF

v_gene: TRBV6-2/TRBV6-3
j_gene: TRBJ2-7
d_gene: TRBD1
abundance: NA
CDR3nt: TGTGCCAGCAGCGATACGACCGGGACAGCTTCCTACGAGCAGTACTTC
CDR3aa: CASSDTTGTASYEQYF

v_gene: TRBV24-1
j_gene: TRBJ1-1
d_gene: NA
abundance: NA
CDR3nt: TGTGCCACCAGTGACAGTAGGACAGCTAACACTGAAGCTTTCTTT
CDR3aa: CATSDSRTANTEAFF

v_gene: TRBV5-1
j_gene: TRBJ2-7
d_gene: TRBD1
abundance: NA
CDR3nt: TGCGCCAGCAGCTGGGACAGGGGGACCTACGAGCAGTACTTC
CDR3aa: CASSWDRGTYEQYF

v_gene: TRBV19
j_gene: TRBJ2-2
d_gene: NA
abundance: NA
CDR3nt: TGTGCCAGTAAGGCCAGACTAAACGGGGAGCTGTTTTTT
CDR3aa: CASKARLNGELFF

v_gene: TRBV18
j_gene: TRBJ1-1
d_gene: NA
abundance: NA
CDR3nt: TGTGCCAGCTCACCAGGAGCTCAGAACACTGAAGCTTTCTTT
CDR3aa: CASSPGAQNTEAFF

v_gene: TRBV2
j_gene: TRBJ1-2
d_gene: NA
abundance: few
CDR3nt: TGTGCCAGCAGTGAACCCTCAGGGCGCGGCTATGGCTACACCTTC
CDR3aa: CASSEPSGRGYGYTF

v_gene: TRBV5-1
j_gene: TRBJ1-1
d_gene: NA
abundance: once
CDR3nt: TGCGCCAGCAGCTTGTCGGGGGTTAACACTGAAGCTTTCTTT
CDR3aa: CASSLSGVNTEAFF

v_gene: TRBV7-9
j_gene: TRBJ2-2
d_gene: NA
abundance: NA
CDR3nt: TGTGCCAGCAGCTTAGGAGGGGGACGAAGCACCGGGGAGCTGTTTTTT
CDR3aa: CASSLGGGRSTGELFF